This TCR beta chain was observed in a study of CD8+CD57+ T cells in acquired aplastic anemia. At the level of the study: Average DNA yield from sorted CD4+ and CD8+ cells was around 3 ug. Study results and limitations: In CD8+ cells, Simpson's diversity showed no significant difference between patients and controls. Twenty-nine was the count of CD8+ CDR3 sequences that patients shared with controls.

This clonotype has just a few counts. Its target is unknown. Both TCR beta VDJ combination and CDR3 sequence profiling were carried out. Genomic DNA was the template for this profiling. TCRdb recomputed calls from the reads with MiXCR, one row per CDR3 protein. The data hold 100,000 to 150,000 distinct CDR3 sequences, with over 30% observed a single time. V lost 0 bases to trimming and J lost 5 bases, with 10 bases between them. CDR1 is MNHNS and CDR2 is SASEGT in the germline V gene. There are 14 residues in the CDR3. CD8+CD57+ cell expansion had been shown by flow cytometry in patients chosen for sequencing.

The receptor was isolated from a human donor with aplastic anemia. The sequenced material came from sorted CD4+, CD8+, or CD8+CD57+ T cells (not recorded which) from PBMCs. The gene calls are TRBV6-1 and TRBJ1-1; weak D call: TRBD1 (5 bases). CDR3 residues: CASSEAGGKTEAFF. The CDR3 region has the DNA TGTGCCAGCAGTGAAGCTGGGGGGAAAACTGAAGCTTTCTTT.